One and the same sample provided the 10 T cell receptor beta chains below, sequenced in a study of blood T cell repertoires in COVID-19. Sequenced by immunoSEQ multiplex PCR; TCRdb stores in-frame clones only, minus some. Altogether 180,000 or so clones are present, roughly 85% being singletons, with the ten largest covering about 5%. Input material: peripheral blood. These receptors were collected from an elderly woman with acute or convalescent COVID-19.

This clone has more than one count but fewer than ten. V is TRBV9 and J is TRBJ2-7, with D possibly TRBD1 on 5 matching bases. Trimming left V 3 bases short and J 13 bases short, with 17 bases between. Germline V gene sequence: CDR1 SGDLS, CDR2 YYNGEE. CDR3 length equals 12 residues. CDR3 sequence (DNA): TGTGCCAGCAGCGACCCTCAGGGTCCCCTATACTTC. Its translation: CASSDPQGPLYF.

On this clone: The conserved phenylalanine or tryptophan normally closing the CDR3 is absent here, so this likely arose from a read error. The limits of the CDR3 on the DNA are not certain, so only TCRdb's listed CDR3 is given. CDR3 loop: CASSLKGAHLR. The V and J genes are TRBV7-3 and TRBJ1-5; the D call in the table, TRBD1, was not verified against the DNA. Germline V gene data show CDR1 as SGHTA and CDR2 as FQGTGA. 11 amino acids form the CDR3, both terminal residues included.

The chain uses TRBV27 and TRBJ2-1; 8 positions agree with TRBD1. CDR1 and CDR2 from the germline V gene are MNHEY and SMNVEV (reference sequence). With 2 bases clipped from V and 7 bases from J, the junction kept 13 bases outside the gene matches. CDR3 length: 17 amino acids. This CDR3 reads CASSLPSDRATTNEQFF. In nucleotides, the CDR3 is TGTGCCAGCAGTTTACCCTCGGACAGGGCTACCACTAATGAGCAGTTCTTC.

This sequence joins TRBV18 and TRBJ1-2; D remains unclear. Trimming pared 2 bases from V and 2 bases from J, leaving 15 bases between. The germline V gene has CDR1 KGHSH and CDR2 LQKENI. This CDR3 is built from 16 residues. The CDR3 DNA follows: TGTGCCAGCTCACCAACGTCTTCGGGTGCAAACTATGGCTACACCTTC. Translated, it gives CASSPTSSGANYGYTF.

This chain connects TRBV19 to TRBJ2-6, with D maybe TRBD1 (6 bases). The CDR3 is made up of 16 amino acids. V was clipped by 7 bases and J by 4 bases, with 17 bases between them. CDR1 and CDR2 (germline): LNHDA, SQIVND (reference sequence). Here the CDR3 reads CASTNTGTRGANVLTF. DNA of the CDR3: TGTGCCAGTACCAACACAGGGACGAGGGGGGCCAACGTCCTGACTTTC. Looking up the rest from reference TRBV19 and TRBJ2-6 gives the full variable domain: DGGITQSPKYLFRKEGQNVTLSCEQNLNHDAMYWYRQDPGQGLRLIYYSQIVNDFQKGDIAEGYSVSREKKESFPLTVTSAQKNPTAFYLCASTNTGTRGANVLTFGAGSRLTVL.

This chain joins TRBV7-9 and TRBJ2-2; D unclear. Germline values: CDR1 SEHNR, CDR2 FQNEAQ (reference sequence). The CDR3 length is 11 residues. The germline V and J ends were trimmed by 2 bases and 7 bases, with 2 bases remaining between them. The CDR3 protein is CASSLLGELFF. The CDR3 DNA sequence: TGTGCCAGCAGCTTACTCGGGGAGCTGTTTTTT.

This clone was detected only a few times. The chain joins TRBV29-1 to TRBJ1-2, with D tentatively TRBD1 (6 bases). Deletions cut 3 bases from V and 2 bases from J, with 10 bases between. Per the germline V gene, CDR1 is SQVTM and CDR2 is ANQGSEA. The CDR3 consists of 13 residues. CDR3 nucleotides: TGCAGCGTTGAGCCCGGGACAAACTATGGCTACACCTTC. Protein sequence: CSVEPGTNYGYTF.

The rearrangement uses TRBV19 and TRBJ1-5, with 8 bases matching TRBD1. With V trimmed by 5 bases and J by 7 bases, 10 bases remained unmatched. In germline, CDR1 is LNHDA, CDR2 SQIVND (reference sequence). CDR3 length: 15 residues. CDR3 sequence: CASSPLGQGQQPQHF. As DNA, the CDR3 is TGTGCCAGTAGTCCCCTCGGACAGGGACAACAGCCCCAGCATTTT.

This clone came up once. The CDR3 spells CASSSDGTGEGYGYTF. The CDR3 DNA sequence: TGTGCCAGCAGCTCTGACGGGACAGGGGAGGGCTATGGCTACACCTTC. The J gene is TRBJ1-2, the V gene TRBV13; 10 nucleotides align to TRBD1. J lost 4 bases, V lost 4 bases, and 9 bases had no gene match. The CDR3 totals 16 residues. Per the germline V gene, CDR1 is PRHDT and CDR2 is FYEKMQ (reference sequence). The variable domain in full, with the rest retrieved from reference TRBV13 and TRBJ1-2, is AAGVIQSPRHLIKEKRETATLKCYPIPRHDTVYWYQQGPGQDPQFLISFYEKMQSDKGSIPDRFSAQQFSDYHSELNMSSLELGDSALYFCASSSDGTGEGYGYTFGSGTRLTVV.

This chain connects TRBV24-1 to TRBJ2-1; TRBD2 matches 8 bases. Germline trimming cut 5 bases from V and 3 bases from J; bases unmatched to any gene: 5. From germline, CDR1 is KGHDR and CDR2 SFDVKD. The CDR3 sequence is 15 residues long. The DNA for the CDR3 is TGTGCCACCAGTGCGAGCGGGAGCAGCTACAATGAGCAGTTCTTC. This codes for CATSASGSSYNEQFF.